The 3 T cell receptor beta chains presented below share a single source sample, sequenced in a study of control samples from healthy donors and cancer patients. Data came from immunoSEQ multiplex PCR; TCRdb stores just in-frame clones and leaves some out. The sample lists over 150,000 clones; 94% were seen once. The sample taken for sequencing was blood. Source of these receptors: a woman aged 18-29 years in good health.

This chain connects TRBV28 to TRBJ2-7, with unresolved D. The V and J ends lost 6 bases and 4 bases respectively, with 22 bases between them. The CDR3 is 16 amino acids. Germline V gene data show CDR1 as MDHEN and CDR2 as SYDVKM. DNA for the CDR3: TGTGCCAGCAGCTCTCAGGACCCTGGCCAAGGGTACGAGCAGTACTTC. Its protein is CASSSQDPGQGYEQYF.

This clone was picked up one time. The rearrangement uses TRBV15 and TRBJ1-6, with D perhaps matching TRBD1 (5 bases). Trimming removed 1 base at V and 11 bases at J, with 18 bases between. In germline, CDR1 is LNHNV, CDR2 YYDKDF (reference sequence). CDR3 length: 16 residues. For the CDR3, the DNA is TGTGCCACCAGCAGAGCTCCCGACAGAACGTCAGCACCCCTCCACTTT. Translated, it gives CATSRAPDRTSAPLHF.

The rearrangement uses TRBV5-1 and TRBJ2-4, with TRBD1 as a possible D gene (5 bases). V lost 3 bases, J lost 0 bases, and 7 bases lay in between. The germline V gene encodes CDR1 SGHRS and CDR2 YFSETQ. The CDR3 spans 14 residues. CDR3 bases: TGCGCCAGCAGCTGGACACTAGCCAAAAACATTCAGTACTTC. Protein sequence: CASSWTLAKNIQYF.